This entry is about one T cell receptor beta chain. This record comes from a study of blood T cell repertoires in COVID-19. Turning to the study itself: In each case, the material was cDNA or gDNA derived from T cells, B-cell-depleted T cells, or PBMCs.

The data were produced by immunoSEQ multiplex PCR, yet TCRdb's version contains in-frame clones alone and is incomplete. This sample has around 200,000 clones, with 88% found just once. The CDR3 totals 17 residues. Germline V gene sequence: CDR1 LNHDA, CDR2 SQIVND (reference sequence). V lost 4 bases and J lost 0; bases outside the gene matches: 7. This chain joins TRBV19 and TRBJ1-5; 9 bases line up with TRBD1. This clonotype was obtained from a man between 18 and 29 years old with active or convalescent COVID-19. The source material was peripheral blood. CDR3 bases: TGTGCCAGTAGTAACTCCGGGACAGGGTATAGCAATCAGCCCCAGCATTTT. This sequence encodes CASSNSGTGYSNQPQHF.